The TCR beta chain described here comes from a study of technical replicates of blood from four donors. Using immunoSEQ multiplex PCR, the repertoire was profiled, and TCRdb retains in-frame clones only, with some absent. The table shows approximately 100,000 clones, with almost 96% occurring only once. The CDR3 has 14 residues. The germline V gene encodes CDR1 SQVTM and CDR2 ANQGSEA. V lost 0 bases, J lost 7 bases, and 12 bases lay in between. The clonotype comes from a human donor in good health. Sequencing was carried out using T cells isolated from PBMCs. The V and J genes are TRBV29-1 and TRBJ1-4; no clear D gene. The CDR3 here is CSVEDEGGFEKLFF. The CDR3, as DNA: TGCAGCGTTGAAGATGAGGGAGGGTTTGAAAAACTGTTTTTT.